The 20 T cell receptor beta chains below were found in one sample sequenced in a study of cytotoxic CD8 clonotypes in ibrutinib-treated CLL (dated by TCRdb to the early 2020s). The library was prepared using the immunoSEQ multiplex PCR assay. TCRdb stores this immuneACCESS table with in-frame sequences only. Part of the clones is absent; in the studies checked, under half of the shortfall reflects unresolved V genes, and no reason is known for the rest. The sample contains over 70,000 clones, roughly three quarters of them found a single time. Of the sample, nearly 5% falls within the top ten clones. Read against the paper, the sample's time point label means: about twelve months on ibrutinib. Sequenced material: PBMCs, taken after 12 months of ibrutinib treatment. The source is a human donor with chronic lymphocytic leukemia.

The count of this clone is one. This chain links TRBV6-5 with TRBJ1-5; D possibly corresponds to TRBD1 (5 bases). V dropped 5 bases and J dropped 10 bases, with 18 bases sitting between them. This CDR3 is 14 amino acids long. CDR1 is MNHEY and CDR2 is SVGAGI in the germline V gene. CDR3 loop: CASSPWDPVGPQHF. In nucleotides, the CDR3 is TGTGCCAGCAGTCCCTGGGACCCAGTGGGTCCCCAGCATTTT.

The V and J genes are TRBV7-9 and TRBJ1-2; TRBD1 agrees at 10 bases. V was clipped by 6 bases and J by 7 bases; unmatched bases: 8. The CDR3 length is 14 residues. The germline CDR1 and CDR2 sequences are SEHNR and FQNEAQ (reference sequence). CDR3 sequence reads: CASSLGQGLLGYTF. CDR3 nucleotides: TGTGCCAGCAGTCTGGGACAGGGGCTACTTGGCTACACCTTC.

V and J are TRBV7-8 and TRBJ1-2; 8 bases map to TRBD1. Trimming at V came to 5 bases and at J to 3 bases, leaving 5 bases not matched to a gene. CDR1 is SGHVS, CDR2 FQNEAQ, per germline. The CDR3 extends over 14 amino acids. The CDR3 here is CASSNQGAYYGYTF. CDR3 coding DNA: TGTGCCAGCAGCAACCAGGGGGCGTACTATGGCTACACCTTC.

The rearrangement links TRBV25-1 to TRBJ1-1; TRBD1 aligns across 10 bases. This CDR3 has 14 residues. Germline V gene lookup returns CDR1 MGHDK and CDR2 SYGVNS. Losses at the gene ends were 3 bases for V and 4 bases for J; bases not matched to a gene: 2. CDR3 sequence: CASSDGQGVTEAFF. In DNA, the CDR3 is TGTGCCAGCAGTGACGGACAGGGGGTCACTGAAGCTTTCTTT.

The J gene is TRBJ2-7, the V gene TRBV28, with D perhaps matching TRBD2 (7 bases). V was clipped by 3 bases and J by 3 bases, with 12 bases between them. The CDR3 runs 14 residues. Germline assignment: CDR1 MDHEN and CDR2 SYDVKM. This CDR3 reads CASSFEGGIYEQYF. CDR3 nucleotide sequence: TGTGCCAGCAGTTTTGAGGGGGGGATCTACGAGCAGTACTTC.

V usage is TRBV30 and J usage is TRBJ1-2, with D hard to call. The CDR3 consists of 11 residues. Trimming left V 4 bases short and J 8 bases short, with 11 bases between. Germline CDR1 and CDR2: GTSNPN and SVGIG (reference sequence). The chain's CDR3 is CAWTPGYGYTF. The CDR3 bases are TGTGCCTGGACCCCTGGCTACGGCTACACCTTC.

J is TRBJ2-7 and V is TRBV13; 7 positions agree with TRBD2. Germline assignment: CDR1 PRHDT and CDR2 FYEKMQ (reference sequence). This CDR3 region has 14 residues. The J segment lost 4 bases and the V segment lost 6 bases, leaving 9 bases of the junction unmatched. The CDR3 nucleotides are TGTGCCAGCAGACCCGGGACTAATCTTTACGAGCAGTACTTC. Translating it yields CASRPGTNLYEQYF.

The V and J genes are TRBV5-1 and TRBJ2-4, with TRBD1 matching over 11 bases. The germline CDR1 and CDR2 sequences are SGHRS and YFSETQ. After removal of 4 bases from V and 13 bases from J, the junction contained 13 bases not matched to a gene. The CDR3 has 15 residues. CDR3 nucleotide sequence: TGCGCCAGCAGCCCCGGGACAGGGGGTGCGGGACTACAGTACTTC. As protein: CASSPGTGGAGLQYF.

The chain recombines TRBV2 with TRBJ2-3, with D perhaps matching TRBD1 or TRBD2 (7 bases each). The CDR3 runs 14 residues. V lost 6 bases to trimming and J lost 4 bases, with 14 bases between them. CDR1 is SNHLY and CDR2 is FYNNEI in the germline V gene. The CDR3 spells CASRGQGGSDTQYF. The CDR3 coding sequence is TGTGCCAGCAGGGGCCAGGGGGGGTCAGATACGCAGTATTTT. The whole variable domain, filled in from reference TRBV2 and TRBJ2-3, reads EPEVTQTPSHQVTQMGQEVILRCVPISNHLYFYWYRQILGQKVEFLVSFYNNEISEKSEIFDDQFSVERPDGSNFTLKIRSTKLEDSAMYFCASRGQGGSDTQYFGPGTRLTVL.

The chain carries TRBV7-3 and TRBJ2-3; D is uncertain. The CDR3 length is 13 residues. V shed 2 bases and J shed 2 bases, with 5 bases lying between them. Looked up from germline, CDR1 is SGHTA and CDR2 is FQGTGA. CDR3 amino acids: CASSLGATDTQYF. In DNA form, the CDR3 reads TGTGCCAGCAGCTTAGGTGCCACAGATACGCAGTATTTT.

The rearrangement joins TRBV5-1 to TRBJ2-3, with 7 nucleotides matching TRBD2. The CDR3 spans 16 residues. Per germline, CDR1 SGHRS and CDR2 YFSETQ. V was pared by 4 bases and J by 1 base, with 9 bases of the junction left unmatched. CDR3 sequence: CASSPSPLAGTDTQYF. The CDR3 DNA is TGCGCCAGCAGCCCTTCCCCCCTAGCGGGCACAGATACGCAGTATTTT.

CDR3 in DNA: TGTGCCAGCAGCTCGGGGACAATAGGTTATCAGCCCCAGCATTTT. Translation: CASSSGTIGYQPQHF. The chain carries TRBV7-2 and TRBJ1-5; tentatively, D is TRBD1 (6 bases). CDR1 and CDR2 (germline): SGHTA, FQGNSA. The length of the CDR3 is 15 residues. Trimming pared 4 bases from V and 5 bases from J, leaving 15 bases between.

In this sample, this clone turned up once. This chain uses TRBV6-5 with TRBJ1-4, with a tentative D call TRBD1 (5 bases). In germline, CDR1 is MNHEY, CDR2 SVGAGI. The CDR3 totals 14 residues. V shed 5 bases and J shed 7 bases, with 14 bases lying between them. In DNA form, the CDR3 reads TGTGCCAGCAGTGCGACAGTTGGGGGTGAAAAACTGTTTTTT. Translation: CASSATVGGEKLFF.

This rearrangement joins TRBV5-1 to TRBJ1-2; the D is unclear. Trimming shortened V by 0 bases and J by 8 bases, and 14 bases separated the two germline ends. Germline V gene lookup returns CDR1 SGHRS and CDR2 YFSETQ. The CDR3 has 14 residues. CDR3 protein: CASSLEPGIGGYTF. For the CDR3, the DNA is TGCGCCAGCAGCTTGGAGCCGGGTATAGGGGGCTACACCTTC.

The J gene is TRBJ1-3, the V gene TRBV30, with no clear D. The CDR3 is 15 residues long. Looked up from germline, CDR1 is GTSNPN and CDR2 is SVGIG (reference sequence). The ends were cut back, 2 bases at V and 4 bases at J, with 15 bases in the middle. The CDR3 is CAWSPHGRIGNTIYF. CDR3 nucleotides: TGTGCCTGGAGTCCCCATGGCCGAATCGGAAACACCATATATTTT. The full variable domain, in which reference TRBV30 and TRBJ1-3 provide the parts outside the CDR3, is SQTIHQWPATLVQPVGSPLSLECTVEGTSNPNLYWYRQAAGRGLQLLFYSVGIGQISSEVPQNLSASRPQDRQFILSSKKLLLSDSGFYLCAWSPHGRIGNTIYFGEGSWLTVV.

The genes are TRBV5-6 and TRBJ1-5, with D unclear. The germline V and J ends were trimmed by 0 bases and 5 bases, with 6 bases remaining between them. This CDR3 is 13 amino acids long. The germline gives CDR1 SGHDT, CDR2 YYEEEE. The CDR3 is CASSLGSYQPQHF. CDR3 coding DNA: TGTGCCAGCAGCTTGGGCAGTTATCAGCCCCAGCATTTT.

The chain combines TRBV15 with TRBJ2-5; a possible D gene is TRBD2 (5 bases). This CDR3 has 14 amino acids. The germline CDR1 and CDR2 sequences are LNHNV and YYDKDF (reference sequence). V dropped 6 bases and J dropped 7 bases, with 18 bases sitting between them. Here the CDR3 DNA reads TGTGCCACCAGAGCTGGGTTTGGCCGGGGGACCCAGTACTTC. Protein: CATRAGFGRGTQYF. The full variable domain, with the rest looked up from reference TRBV15 and TRBJ2-5, is DAMVIQNPRYQVTQFGKPVTLSCSQTLNHNVMYWYQQKSSQAPKLLFHYYDKDFNNEADTPDNFQSRRPNTSFCFLDIRSPGLGDTAMYLCATRAGFGRGTQYFGPGTRLLVL.

This clone was observed a few times. The V and J genes are TRBV9 and TRBJ1-1; weak D call: TRBD1 (5 bases). The CDR3 runs 16 residues. Germline CDR1 and CDR2: SGDLS and YYNGEE. V lost 2 bases to trimming and J lost 10 bases, with 24 bases between them. The CDR3 DNA reads as TGTGCCAGCAGCGTGGGAGGTTTGGGGTTCGGGGCCGGAGCTTTCTTT. This translates into CASSVGGLGFGAGAFF.

The V call is TRBV6-6, the J call TRBJ1-3; no definite D call. Between the trimmed V and J ends, which lost 8 bases and 0 bases, there was a span of 11 bases. From germline, CDR1 is MNHNY and CDR2 SVGAGI (reference sequence). This CDR3 region has 14 residues. The CDR3 loop is CASRSPTSGNTIYF. The CDR3 DNA follows: TGTGCCAGCCGCTCGCCAACCTCTGGAAACACCATATATTTT.

This chain links TRBV9 with TRBJ1-3, with a possible D match to TRBD1 (6 bases). The ends were cut back, 4 bases at V and 5 bases at J, with 13 bases in the middle. CDR1 SGDLS and CDR2 YYNGEE come from the germline V gene. This CDR3 is built from 14 residues. CDR3 coding DNA: TGTGCCAGCAGCACCGGGACATCTAGAAACACCATATATTTT. Translated: CASSTGTSRNTIYF.